Shown below are 4 T cell receptor beta chains from a single sample sequenced in a study of CD8+ T cells in alopecia areata. Following extraction, RNA underwent reverse transcription to cDNA, which served as the sequencing template. Some clones are missing from TCRdb's copy, which holds only in-frame ones; the method was immunoSEQ multiplex PCR. This repertoire lists some 110,000 clones without singletons; 20% sits in the top ten. The specimen sequenced was lesional skin. The receptor source for this set is a C3H/HeJ mouse with alopecia areata. Strain haplotype (MHC): H2-k.

This clone was detected only a few times. The gene names given are mouse names. The observed sequence ends 4 residues before the CDR3 terminus, with the missing tail filled in from the germline J gene. This chain uses TRBV13-3 with TRBJ2-2, with 8 nucleotides matching TRBD1. The CDR3 is 14 amino acids. CDR1 is NNHDY, CDR2 SYVADS, per germline. V gave up 4 bases and J gave up 4 bases; unmatched junction bases: 3. CDR3 DNA, as far as it was read: TGTGCCAGCAGTAGCCAGGGGGCCACCGGG. Amino acids: CASSSQGATG. The whole CDR3 is CASSSQGATGQLYF.

This clone was picked up a small number of times. The gene names here belong to mouse. The CDR3 extends 4 residues past the end of the read, so its final part is completed from the germline J gene. The chain joins TRBV16 to TRBJ2-5; a possible D gene is TRBD1 (6 bases). The CDR3 loop spans 15 amino acids. CDR1 is SGHSA, CDR2 FRNQAP, per germline. V lost 5 bases to trimming and J lost 1 base, with 13 bases between them. CDR3 DNA (partial): TGTGCAAGCAGCCCCTCCTCAGGGGACCAAGAC. It translates to CASSPSSGDQD. In full, the CDR3 reads CASSPSSGDQDTQYF.

This clone was seen more than once but under ten times. At residue 8, TCRdb's protein is not the same as the translated DNA, so the protein here was read from the DNA. Gene names and germline match the mouse. With the read ending 3 residues before the CDR3 end, the germline J gene is used to fill in that end. The chain uses TRBV19 and TRBJ1-3, with D unresolved. The ends were cut back, 10 bases at V and 3 bases at J, with 8 bases in the middle. The CDR3 runs 11 residues. CDR1 is FNHDT, CDR2 SITEND, per germline (reference sequence). CDR3 DNA, as far as it was read: TGTGCCGGCACTCTTGGAAATACG. This encodes CAGTLGNT. The full CDR3 protein is CAGTLGNTLYF.

This clone has more than one count but fewer than ten. Germline and genes here are mouse. The CDR3 end is not reached by the read, which stops 4 residues before it; the germline J gene fills it in. This chain uses TRBV1 with TRBJ1-2; D might be TRBD1 (5 bases). The CDR3 is 14 amino acids. The germline V gene encodes CDR1 NSQYPW and CDR2 LRSPGD (reference sequence). Incomplete CDR3 DNA: TGCACCTGCAGTGCAGATTTAGGGGTTCCC. Its protein is CTCSADLGVP. The full-length CDR3 reads as CTCSADLGVPDYTF. The whole variable domain, filled in from reference TRBV1 and TRBJ1-2, reads VTLLEQNPRWRLVPRGQAVNLRCILKNSQYPWMSWYQQDLQKQLQWLFTLRSPGDKEVKSLPGADYLATRVTDTELRLQVANMSQGRTLYCTCSADLGVPDYTFGSGTRLLVI.